Following are 17 T cell receptor beta chains from one sample sequenced in a study of cytomegalovirus exposure and HLA in healthy donors. PCR was performed using 60 Vbeta and 13 Jbeta primers. Data came from immunoSEQ multiplex PCR; TCRdb stores just in-frame clones and leaves some out. The sample has around 200,000 clones; roughly 80% are singletons. Sequencing input: PBMCs. The receptors stem from a woman under 30 in good health and CMV-seronegative.

The gene calls are TRBV25-1 and TRBJ1-1; 10 nucleotides match TRBD1. With 7 bases clipped from V and 4 bases from J, the junction kept 9 bases outside the gene matches. Germline V CDR1 and CDR2: MGHDK, SYGVNS. The CDR3 covers 15 residues. The CDR3 DNA is TGTGCCAGCACATCTGGACAGGGGGTAGTCACTGAAGCTTTCTTT. This translates into CASTSGQGVVTEAFF.

The chain links TRBV27 to TRBJ1-2, with 7 bases aligning to TRBD1. Germline values: CDR1 MNHEY, CDR2 SMNVEV (reference sequence). CDR3 length: 15 residues. With V trimmed by 0 bases and J by 5 bases, 6 bases remained unmatched. For the CDR3, the DNA is TGTGCCAGCAGTTTATCCACAGGGGTAGGATATGGCTACACCTTC. It is translated as CASSLSTGVGYGYTF.

The rearrangement links TRBV9 to TRBJ2-7, with a weak D call TRBD2 (6 bases). The CDR3 has 14 amino acids. The germline V and J ends were trimmed by 7 bases and 0 bases, with 14 bases remaining between them. The germline CDR1 and CDR2 sequences are SGDLS and YYNGEE. CDR3 sequence (DNA): TGTGCCAGCGGGACCTTAGCGGACTCCTACGAGCAGTACTTC. Amino acid sequence: CASGTLADSYEQYF.

The V call is TRBV6-5, the J call TRBJ2-7, with 10 bases aligning to TRBD2. V gave up 5 bases and J gave up 6 bases; unmatched junction bases: 7. This CDR3 is built from 14 residues. Looked up from germline, CDR1 is MNHEY and CDR2 is SVGAGI. CDR3 protein: CASSKTSGSGEQYF. The DNA of the CDR3 is TGTGCCAGCAGTAAGACTAGCGGGTCGGGCGAGCAGTACTTC.

The CDR3 nucleotides read TGTGCCAGCAAACCCAGCGGGAAGAATGAGCAGTTCTTC. Its protein product is CASKPSGKNEQFF. The chain employs TRBV6-1 and TRBJ2-1, with 7 nucleotides matching TRBD2. The CDR3 is made up of 13 amino acids. Germline V gives CDR1 MNHNS, CDR2 SASEGT. Unmatched junction bases numbered 7, after V lost 7 bases and J lost 7 bases.

The DNA of the CDR3 is TGTGCCACCAGCAGAGTGGGGAGCACTGAAGCTTTCTTT. It specifies CATSRVGSTEAFF. The V and J genes are TRBV15 and TRBJ1-1; unclear D gene. Germline V CDR1 and CDR2: LNHNV, YYDKDF (reference sequence). Between the trimmed V and J ends, which lost 1 base and 4 bases, there was a span of 7 bases. This CDR3 is built from 13 residues. The entire variable domain, with the rest obtained from reference TRBV15 and TRBJ1-1, is as follows: DAMVIQNPRYQVTQFGKPVTLSCSQTLNHNVMYWYQQKSSQAPKLLFHYYDKDFNNEADTPDNFQSRRPNTSFCFLDIRSPGLGDTAMYLCATSRVGSTEAFFGQGTRLTVV.

This clone was seen once. This chain links TRBV9 with TRBJ2-1; perhaps TRBD1 as D (6 bases). Germline lookup yields CDR1 SGDLS and CDR2 YYNGEE. Trimming pared 0 bases from V and 2 bases from J, leaving 9 bases between. CDR3 length: 15 residues. The CDR3 region is CASSVEGDPYNEQFF. DNA of the CDR3: TGTGCCAGCAGCGTAGAGGGGGACCCCTACAATGAGCAGTTCTTC.

A few counts support this clone. The chain employs TRBV30 and TRBJ1-1; 9 bases map to TRBD1. CDR3 length: 15 amino acids. From germline, CDR1 is GTSNPN and CDR2 SVGIG (reference sequence). The trim removed 4 bases at V and 0 bases at J, leaving 6 bases unmatched. CDR3 region: CAWNLGTGMNTEAFF. CDR3 coding DNA: TGTGCCTGGAACCTCGGGACAGGGATGAACACTGAAGCTTTCTTT.

The J gene is TRBJ2-5, the V gene TRBV29-1; 10 bases align to TRBD1. The CDR3 is made up of 14 amino acids. Germline V gives CDR1 SQVTM, CDR2 ANQGSEA. Unmatched junction bases numbered 1, after V lost 3 bases and J lost 0 bases. The CDR3 region has the DNA TGCAGCGTTGAGGACAGGGGGGACCAAGAGACCCAGTACTTC. Translation gives CSVEDRGDQETQYF.

The V and J genes are TRBV5-1 and TRBJ1-4; 7 bases align to TRBD1. The CDR3 has 15 residues. Germline V gives CDR1 SGHRS, CDR2 YFSETQ. V trimming: 2 bases; J trimming: 0 bases; junction bases outside the gene matches: 1. CDR3 nucleotides: TGCGCCAGCAGCTTCGGGACAGCAACTAATGAAAAACTGTTTTTT. Encoded protein: CASSFGTATNEKLFF.

J is TRBJ1-1 and V is TRBV7-6, with D possibly matching TRBD1 (6 bases). Germline V gene sequence: CDR1 SGHVS, CDR2 FNYEAQ. The CDR3 totals 14 residues. The V gene lost 7 bases and the J gene lost 2 bases, with 14 bases spanning the gap. CDR3 amino acids: CASTKDRTNTEAFF. CDR3 bases: TGTGCCAGCACTAAAGACAGGACTAACACTGAAGCTTTCTTT.

The gene calls are TRBV6-5 and TRBJ2-5, with TRBD1 matching 11 bases. J gave up 5 bases and V 6 bases, and 2 bases lay outside the gene matches. CDR1 and CDR2 (germline): MNHEY, SVGAGI. There are 13 residues in the CDR3. In DNA form, the CDR3 reads TGTGCCAGCAGAAGGGACAGGGGGGAGACCCAGTACTTC. The encoded protein is CASRRDRGETQYF.

This clone appeared once. The chain links TRBV7-2 to TRBJ1-2; no firm D call. The CDR3 runs 15 residues. In germline, CDR1 is SGHTA, CDR2 FQGNSA. V was clipped by 2 bases and J by 8 bases, with 18 bases between them. CDR3 sequence reads: CASSLPPVGVRGYTF. The CDR3 coding sequence is TGTGCCAGCAGCTTACCCCCCGTCGGGGTCCGAGGCTACACCTTC.

This clone has only one observation. The CDR3 here is CASSLARGLAGGRPPDTQYF. As DNA, the CDR3 is TGCGCCAGCAGCTTGGCCCGTGGACTAGCGGGGGGCCGTCCCCCAGATACGCAGTATTTT. The chain couples TRBV5-1 to TRBJ2-3; 14 nucleotides match TRBD2. Unmatched junction bases numbered 13, after V lost 0 bases and J lost 4 bases. Germline CDR1 reads SGHRS; CDR2 reads YFSETQ. CDR3 length: 20 residues.

This sequence joins TRBV6-5 and TRBJ1-2; D possibly corresponds to TRBD1 (5 bases). The CDR3 covers 13 residues. The germline V gene has CDR1 MNHEY and CDR2 SVGAGI. Trimming shortened V by 6 bases and J by 2 bases, and 10 bases separated the two germline ends. The DNA for the CDR3 is TGTGCCAGCAGCCAGGCAGGGAACTATGGCTACACCTTC. It codes for CASSQAGNYGYTF.

The chain links TRBV11-2 to TRBJ2-7; TRBD1 might be the D (6 bases). Trimming cost V 5 bases and J 3 bases, with 17 bases left between them. Germline lookup yields CDR1 SGHAT and CDR2 FQNNGV. This CDR3 is built from 15 residues. CDR3 sequence: CASSVSQGTLYEQYF. CDR3 bases: TGTGCCAGCAGCGTTTCCCAGGGGACACTCTACGAGCAGTACTTC. Variable domain in full (rest from reference TRBV11-2 and TRBJ2-7): EAGVAQSPRYKIIEKRQSVAFWCNPISGHATLYWYQQILGQGPKLLIQFQNNGVVDDSQLPKDRFSAERLKGVDSTLKIQPAKLEDSAVYLCASSVSQGTLYEQYFGPGTRLTVT.

This chain uses TRBV5-1 with TRBJ2-5; D perhaps matches TRBD2 (7 bases). The CDR3 contains 14 residues. Germline V lookup: CDR1 SGHRS, CDR2 YFSETQ. With 6 bases removed from V and 3 bases from J, the gap between germline ends came to 15 bases. The CDR3 loop reads CASKFGGPEETQYF. DNA for the CDR3: TGCGCCAGCAAGTTCGGGGGGCCAGAAGAGACCCAGTACTTC.